These 30 T cell receptor beta chains share one sample of origin, sequenced in a study of T cell repertoires and HLA-DP antigens. Antigens for these TCRs are unknown. Using immunoSEQ multiplex PCR, the repertoire was profiled, and TCRdb retains in-frame clones only, with some absent. The sample has approximately 100,000 clones; 86% are singletons. Sequencing used CD4+ T cells from PBMCs. These receptors were collected from a man aged 50-59 years in good health and CMV-seronegative.

A single count supports this clone. The chain carries TRBV6-5 and TRBJ1-4, with a tentative D call TRBD1 (6 bases). The CDR3 runs 15 residues. Per germline, CDR1 MNHEY and CDR2 SVGAGI. The germline V and J ends were trimmed by 6 bases and 5 bases, with 16 bases remaining between them. This CDR3 reads CASSLQGPPNEKLFF. In DNA, the CDR3 is TGTGCCAGCAGCTTGCAGGGGCCGCCGAATGAAAAACTGTTTTTT.

This sequence joins TRBV19 and TRBJ2-1; TRBD2 aligns across 8 bases. This CDR3 has 17 amino acids. With 6 bases clipped from V and 0 bases from J, the junction kept 10 bases outside the gene matches. Germline-derived CDR1 and CDR2 are LNHDA and SQIVND (reference sequence). CDR3 protein: CASSPRSGGSSYNEQFF. CDR3 DNA: TGTGCCAGTAGCCCTCGCTCGGGGGGGAGCTCCTACAATGAGCAGTTCTTC.

The chain joins TRBV5-1 to TRBJ1-1; D gene uncertain. CDR3 length: 14 residues. The V gene lost 0 bases and the J gene lost 4 bases, with 10 bases spanning the gap. The germline gives CDR1 SGHRS, CDR2 YFSETQ. DNA of the CDR3: TGCGCCAGCAGCTTGGAAATGGGTCGCACTGAAGCTTTCTTT. Translated: CASSLEMGRTEAFF.

The chain is built from TRBV7-8 and TRBJ2-3, with TRBD2 matching 8 bases. The germline gives CDR1 SGHVS, CDR2 FQNEAQ. There are 15 residues in the CDR3. V was pared by 3 bases and J by 1 base, with 3 bases of the junction left unmatched. CDR3 in DNA: TGTGCCAGCAGCTTCCGGGAGGGGGGCACAGATACGCAGTATTTT. This translates into CASSFREGGTDTQYF. The variable domain in full, completed from reference TRBV7-8 and TRBJ2-3, reads GAGVSQSPRYKVAKRGQDVALRCDPISGHVSLFWYQQALGQGPEFLTYFQNEAQLDKSGLPSDRFFAERPEGSVSTLKIQRTQQEDSAVYLCASSFREGGTDTQYFGPGTRLTVL.

V and J are TRBV18 and TRBJ1-1; D gene ambiguous. This CDR3 is 13 amino acids long. Trimming pared 3 bases from V and 6 bases from J, leaving 11 bases between. Germline values: CDR1 KGHSH, CDR2 LQKENI. The chain's CDR3 is CASSPIGVAEAFF. The CDR3 DNA sequence: TGTGCCAGCTCACCGATCGGGGTTGCTGAAGCTTTCTTT.

The chain employs TRBV5-1 and TRBJ2-1, with D possibly being TRBD1 (5 bases). The CDR3 runs to 13 residues. V gave up 0 bases and J gave up 5 bases, with 6 bases separating them. Germline V gene data show CDR1 as SGHRS and CDR2 as YFSETQ. CDR3 in amino acids: CASSLDRNNEQFF. The CDR3, as DNA: TGCGCCAGCAGCTTGGACAGGAACAATGAGCAGTTCTTC. Looking up the rest from reference TRBV5-1 and TRBJ2-1 gives the full variable domain: KAGVTQTPRYLIKTRGQQVTLSCSPISGHRSVSWYQQTPGQGLQFLFEYFSETQRNKGNFPGRFSGRQFSNSRSEMNVSTLELGDSALYLCASSLDRNNEQFFGPGTRLTVL.

J is TRBJ2-1 and V is TRBV5-1, with D maybe TRBD1 (6 bases). The germline V and J ends were trimmed by 4 bases and 9 bases, with 17 bases remaining between them. CDR1 and CDR2 from the germline V gene are SGHRS and YFSETQ. CDR3 size: 14 residues. The CDR3 loop is CASSATEQGFEQFF. The CDR3 DNA is TGCGCCAGCAGCGCAACAGAGCAGGGGTTTGAGCAGTTCTTC.

The chain has TRBV4-3 and TRBJ2-1; the D gene could be TRBD1 or TRBD2 (5 bases each). The CDR3 spans 15 residues. Per germline, CDR1 LGHNA and CDR2 YSLEER. Trimming removed 1 base from V and 2 bases from J, with 9 bases in between. The CDR3 region is CASSQVGDTYNEQFF. The CDR3 DNA follows: TGCGCCAGCAGCCAAGTGGGGGATACCTACAATGAGCAGTTCTTC.

This chain connects TRBV13 to TRBJ1-1; 9 bases match TRBD1. The CDR3 runs 14 residues. J lost 4 bases, V lost 5 bases, and 5 bases had no gene match. The germline gives CDR1 PRHDT, CDR2 FYEKMQ (reference sequence). The CDR3 sequence: CASSARDRVTEAFF. CDR3 sequence (DNA): TGTGCCAGCAGCGCCCGGGACAGGGTCACTGAAGCTTTCTTT.

This rearrangement joins TRBV21-1 to TRBJ2-5; TRBD2 was called by the table and not checked on the DNA. TRBV21-1 is flagged as a pseudogene. This CDR3 is built from 17 residues. The CDR3 DNA follows: TGTGCCAGCAGCAAATACGGGGGGAATCGGTGCGGAGAGACCCAGTACTTC. Its protein is CASSKYGGNRCGETQYF.

This clone was counted only a few times. The V and J genes are TRBV30 and TRBJ2-7; 8 bases match TRBD1. Germline V gene sequence: CDR1 GTSNPN, CDR2 SVGIG (reference sequence). The V gene end was trimmed by 0 bases and the J gene end by 3 bases; junction bases not matched to a gene: 25. The CDR3 totals 21 residues. The CDR3 region has the DNA TGTGCCTGGAGTGTAAACCCCGTTAGACGATATAACAGGGGGAACAACTACGAGCAGTACTTC. Translating it yields CAWSVNPVRRYNRGNNYEQYF.

The V call is TRBV5-4, the J call TRBJ1-2; TRBD1 agrees at 8 bases. Germline CDR1 and CDR2: SGHNT and YYREEE (reference sequence). This CDR3 is built from 16 residues. Trimming took 0 bases from V and 1 from J; bases not matched to a gene: 5. In DNA form, the CDR3 reads TGTGCCAGCAGCTTGGAGACAGGGGTCCTTAACTATGGCTACACCTTC. Its protein is CASSLETGVLNYGYTF.

In its sample, this clone is medium-sized. This chain connects TRBV5-1 to TRBJ1-3, with D tentatively TRBD1 (6 bases). Per the germline V gene, CDR1 is SGHRS and CDR2 is YFSETQ. Trimming removed 4 bases from V and 4 bases from J, with 15 bases in between. CDR3 length: 15 amino acids. CDR3 sequence: CASSRNPGEGNTIYF. In DNA form, the CDR3 reads TGCGCCAGCAGCCGGAACCCAGGGGAAGGAAACACCATATATTTT.

Of note for this clone: Distinct nucleotide sequences in the sample also encode this CDR3. The chain has TRBV5-4 and TRBJ1-1; 8 bases align to TRBD1. Germline CDR1 reads SGHNT; CDR2 reads YYREEE (reference sequence). Trimming at V came to 5 bases and at J to 4 bases, leaving 7 bases not matched to a gene. This CDR3 is built from 14 residues. CDR3: CASSPGGSGTEAFF. CDR3 in DNA: TGTGCCAGCAGTCCAGGGGGCTCGGGCACTGAAGCTTTCTTT.

The chain has TRBV18 and TRBJ1-4; D is uncertain. V lost 1 base, J lost 0 bases, and 6 bases lay in between. The CDR3 consists of 15 residues. Per germline, CDR1 KGHSH and CDR2 LQKENI. As DNA, the CDR3 is TGTGCCAGCTCACCACGGGGAGCAACTAATGAAAAACTGTTTTTT. Translated, it gives CASSPRGATNEKLFF.

V and J are TRBV5-1 and TRBJ2-2; no clear D. The V end was cut by 0 bases, the J end by 6 bases, with 9 bases between. This CDR3 region has 14 residues. CDR1 SGHRS and CDR2 YFSETQ come from the germline V gene. CDR3: CASSLAGPPGELFF. In DNA, the CDR3 is TGCGCCAGCAGCTTGGCCGGGCCACCCGGGGAGCTGTTTTTT.

This clone was seen a few times. The rearrangement joins TRBV30 to TRBJ1-1, with 7 bases lining up with TRBD1. The V gene end was trimmed by 7 bases and the J gene end by 1 base; junction bases not matched to a gene: 6. The V gene's germline CDR1 is GTSNPN and CDR2 SVGIG (reference sequence). This CDR3 region has 13 residues. The chain's CDR3 is CASSRTGNTEAFF. The CDR3 DNA follows: TGTGCCTCCTCCCGGACAGGGAACACTGAAGCTTTCTTT.

The chain links TRBV5-8 to TRBJ2-7, with 9 bases matching TRBD1. The junction had 2 bases not matched to a gene; V was cut back by 1 base and J by 3 bases. The germline CDR1 and CDR2 sequences are SGHTS and YDEGEE. The CDR3 runs 14 residues. CDR3 loop: CASSLMGQGYEQYF. The CDR3 DNA reads TGTGCCAGCAGCTTGATGGGACAGGGCTACGAGCAGTACTTC.

The genes are TRBV9 and TRBJ2-5; 8 positions agree with TRBD2. The CDR3 sequence is 13 residues long. V lost 3 bases and J lost 5; bases outside the gene matches: 3. The germline CDR1 and CDR2 sequences are SGDLS and YYNGEE. The CDR3 loop is CASSGPGGETQYF. Written as DNA, the CDR3 is TGTGCCAGCAGCGGACCGGGGGGGGAGACCCAGTACTTC.

This chain uses TRBV6-5 with TRBJ1-1, with D perhaps matching TRBD1 (6 bases). V was clipped by 7 bases and J by 5 bases, with 20 bases between them. The germline V gene encodes CDR1 MNHEY and CDR2 SVGAGI. CDR3 size: 15 residues. The CDR3 spells CASTPPGARGTEAFF. CDR3 nucleotides: TGTGCCAGCACCCCCCCGGGGGCGCGAGGTACTGAAGCTTTCTTT.

This chain connects TRBV7-2 to TRBJ2-5; TRBD2 agrees at 12 bases. V was pared by 1 base and J by 8 bases, with 2 bases of the junction left unmatched. This CDR3 has 14 amino acids. Germline CDR1 and CDR2: SGHTA and FQGNSA. CDR3 residues: CASSLETSGGTQYF. The CDR3 nucleotides are TGTGCCAGCAGCTTAGAGACTAGCGGGGGAACCCAGTACTTC. The variable domain in full, with the rest retrieved from reference TRBV7-2 and TRBJ2-5, is GAGVSQSPSNKVTEKGKDVELRCDPISGHTALYWYRQSLGQGLEFLIYFQGNSAPDKSGLPSDRFSAERTGGSVSTLTIQRTQQEDSAVYLCASSLETSGGTQYFGPGTRLLVL.

V is TRBV30 and J is TRBJ1-5; a weak D match, TRBD1 (5 bases). Germline-derived CDR1 and CDR2 are GTSNPN and SVGIG (reference sequence). CDR3 size: 13 residues. V lost 5 bases and J 2 bases, leaving 10 bases between the germline ends. The CDR3 is CAWGGMRNQPQHF. The DNA for the CDR3 is TGTGCCTGGGGGGGGATGCGCAATCAGCCCCAGCATTTT.

The chain couples TRBV7-2 to TRBJ1-6; D is possibly TRBD1 (6 bases). Germline CDR1 and CDR2: SGHTA and FQGNSA. This CDR3 spans 17 amino acids. V was shortened by 1 base and J by 6 bases, with 16 bases between the two germline ends. DNA of the CDR3: TGTGCCAGCAGCTTAGTTCCCCGGACAGTTTTTAATTCACCCCTCCACTTT. This translates into CASSLVPRTVFNSPLHF.

This rearrangement joins TRBV5-1 to TRBJ1-2; possibly TRBD1 for D (6 bases). V dropped 2 bases and J dropped 4 bases, with 9 bases sitting between them. Germline loops: CDR1 SGHRS, CDR2 YFSETQ. The CDR3 spans 13 residues. Written as DNA, the CDR3 is TGCGCCAGCAGCTTTACAGGGCTCTATGGCTACACCTTC. Protein sequence: CASSFTGLYGYTF.

Remarks on this clone: No conserved phenylalanine or tryptophan is present at the end of the CDR3, so a read error is the likely explanation. The limits of the CDR3 on the DNA are not certain, so only TCRdb's listed CDR3 is given. The genes are TRBV20-1 and TRBJ2-3; TRBD2, as called in the table, went unchecked against the DNA. Germline CDR1 reads DFQATT; CDR2 reads SNEGSKA (reference sequence). The CDR3 comprises 11 residues, both ends counted. The CDR3: CSALGSGRAAL.

The V gene is TRBV6-5, the J gene TRBJ2-5; D call uncertain. Between the trimmed V and J ends, which lost 0 bases and 5 bases, there was a span of 1 base. Germline CDR1 reads MNHEY; CDR2 reads SVGAGI. The CDR3 is made up of 11 amino acids. The CDR3 loop is CASSYSETQYF. The CDR3 DNA is TGTGCCAGCAGTTACTCGGAGACCCAGTACTTC.

This rearrangement joins TRBV10-2 to TRBJ1-1; D may be TRBD1 (5 bases). The CDR3 runs to 15 residues. Germline loops: CDR1 WSHSY, CDR2 SAAADI. V lost 5 bases, J lost 1 base, and 14 bases lay in between. The CDR3 DNA is TGCGCCAGCAGTAAACAACAGGTGACGAACACTGAAGCTTTCTTT. Encoded protein: CASSKQQVTNTEAFF.

This clone has a single count. The CDR3 loop is CASSRLQGTGELFF. The CDR3 nucleotides read TGTGCCAGCAGCAGGCTCCAGGGAACCGGGGAGCTGTTTTTT. This chain links TRBV7-6 with TRBJ2-2; the D gene is possibly TRBD1 (5 bases). Trimming shortened V by 5 bases and J by 5 bases, and 12 bases separated the two germline ends. Germline V gene lookup returns CDR1 SGHVS and CDR2 FNYEAQ. This CDR3 has 14 amino acids.

The table lists this clone with a count of one. V and J are TRBV7-2 and TRBJ2-3; 7 nucleotides match TRBD1. The junction had 10 bases not matched to a gene; V was cut back by 5 bases and J by 2 bases. Germline lookup yields CDR1 SGHTA and CDR2 FQGNSA. This CDR3 spans 16 amino acids. CDR3 DNA: TGTGCCAGCAGCGTACAGGGGACCTCGGTCACAGATACGCAGTATTTT. Translating it yields CASSVQGTSVTDTQYF.

About this clone itself: The DNA is left out, because the CDR3 cannot be placed on it with certainty; the CDR3 is given as TCRdb lists it. The gene calls are TRBV12-2 and TRBJ1-5. TRBV12-2 is termed a pseudogene. The CDR3 sequence runs 16 residues, both termini included. This CDR3 is CASRLAVGRGNQPQHF.